This T cell receptor (beta chain) emerged from a study of post-analysis software for immune sequencing data. About the research overall: Progressive-relapsing, secondary progressive and relapsing-remitting multiple sclerosis were among the disease courses included.

Included in the TCR beta cDNA libraries were unique molecular identifiers. The source material, 1 to 10 million T cells, gave rise to about 460,000 cDNA molecules. TCRdb called the PCR reads again in MiXCR, with one record for every CDR3 protein. The repertoire holds hundreds of thousands of distinct CDR3 sequences, 53% seen once, with about 4.5% in the top ten. The specimen was blood. This clonotype was obtained from a girl between 5 and 17 years old with multiple sclerosis.

CDR3 DNA sequence: TGTGCCAGCACAGAACAGGAGATCCCCTACGAGCAGTACTTC. This translates into CASTEQEIPYEQYF. The chain recombines TRBV7-9 with TRBJ2-7; a possible D gene is TRBD1 (5 bases). Germline V CDR1 and CDR2: SEHNR, FQNEAQ (reference sequence). The CDR3 consists of 14 residues. The V gene lost 7 bases and the J gene lost 2 bases, with 15 bases spanning the gap.